This is a list of T cell receptor beta chains from one sample in a study of T cell responses to AZD1222 COVID-19 vaccine. Profiling relied on immunoSEQ multiplex PCR, and the TCRdb table lists in-frame clones only, not all of them. The sample carries under 150,000 clones, approximately 92% recorded once. Sequencing used peripheral blood, obtained 28 days after the second AZD1222 dose. These receptors were taken from an adult who received the AZD1222 COVID-19 vaccine. CDR3s include the opening cysteine and the closing phenylalanine or tryptophan. A D gene is named only where the DNA matches it firmly. The size entry is marked missing in some rows and otherwise reads once, few, many or a size class.

cdr3_aa	cdr3_nt	j_call	v_call	d_call	clone_size
CATSATGGKGEQFF	TGTGCCACCAGTGCCACCGGAGGTAAGGGTGAGCAGTTCTTC	TRBJ2-1	TRBV24-1	.	.
CASSLAGTGRVNSPLHF	TGTGCCAGCAGCTTAGCTGGGACAGGGCGGGTTAATTCACCCCTCCACTTT	TRBJ1-6	TRBV11-2	TRBD1	.
CASSPEIGQLLTNQPQHF	TGTGCCAGTAGTCCGGAAATCGGACAGCTTTTGACGAATCAGCCCCAGCATTTT	TRBJ1-5	TRBV19	.	.
CASSLGPGDNSPLHF	TGCGCCAGCAGCTTGGGTCCCGGGGATAATTCACCCCTCCACTTT	TRBJ1-6	TRBV5-1	.	.
CATEEGDSSNQPQHF	TGTGCCACGGAAGAGGGAGATTCAAGCAATCAGCCCCAGCATTTT	TRBJ1-5	TRBV10-3	.	.
CASSFRARGLGNQPQHF	TGTGCCAGCAGTTTCAGGGCCAGGGGACTAGGGAATCAGCCCCAGCATTTT	TRBJ1-5	TRBV27	.	.
CASRAQGSPLHF	TGTGCCAGCAGGGCACAGGGTTCACCCCTCCACTTT	TRBJ1-6	TRBV2	.	.
CASSQDFGAYTDTQYF	TGCGCCAGCAGCCAAGATTTTGGCGCCTACACAGATACGCAGTATTTT	TRBJ2-3	TRBV4-1	.	.
CASSYGQGTYF	TGCGCCAGCAGTTACGGACAGGGCACATATTTT	TRBJ2-3	TRBV5-1	TRBD1	.
CASSWGQGPGANVLTF	TGTGCCAGCTCATGGGGACAGGGTCCTGGGGCCAACGTCCTGACTTTC	TRBJ2-6	TRBV18	TRBD1	.
CASSLFGLAEAYEQYF	TGTGCCAGCAGTTTATTCGGACTAGCGGAGGCCTACGAGCAGTACTTC	TRBJ2-7	TRBV27	TRBD2	once
CAISGAESSTDTQYF	TGTGCCATCAGTGGGGCGGAATCTAGCACAGATACGCAGTATTTT	TRBJ2-3	TRBV10-3	.	.
CASSQTLATGSYGYTF	TGTGCCAGCAGCCAAACGCTAGCGACAGGGAGTTATGGCTACACCTTC	TRBJ1-2	TRBV4-2	TRBD1	.
CASSQGPGELFF	TGTGCCAGCAGCCAGGGACCCGGGGAGCTGTTTTTT	TRBJ2-2	TRBV9	.	.
CASSLTGKLNTQYF	TGTGCCAGCAGCCTGACAGGGAAGCTAAATACGCAGTATTTT	TRBJ2-3	TRBV27	TRBD1	.
CASSQEDGTTGELFF	TGCGCCAGCAGCCAAGAAGACGGGACCACCGGGGAGCTGTTTTTT	TRBJ2-2	TRBV4-3	.	.
CASSVEGDYNQPQHF	TGTGCCAGCAGCGTAGAAGGGGATTACAATCAGCCCCAGCATTTT	TRBJ1-5	TRBV9	.	.
CASSARADRGRLSNQPQHF	TGTGCCAGCAGCGCCCGAGCCGACAGGGGGCGCTTGAGCAATCAGCCCCAGCATTTT	TRBJ1-5	TRBV21-1	.	.
CASSPGTGGAFF	TGTGCCAGCAGTCCTGGGACAGGGGGAGCTTTCTTT	TRBJ1-1	TRBV3-1/TRBV3-2	TRBD1	.
CASNPTGRWTEAFF	TGTGCCAGCAACCCAACGGGGCGTTGGACTGAAGCTTTCTTT	TRBJ1-1	TRBV6-5	.	.
CASSQDDRTWDTQYF	TGTGCCAGCAGCCAAGATGACCGAACTTGGGATACGCAGTATTTT	TRBJ2-3	TRBV3-1/TRBV3-2	.	.
CASSLVGTDTQYF	TGCGCCAGCAGCTTGGTCGGGACAGATACGCAGTATTTT	TRBJ2-3	TRBV5-1	.	.
CASSRTGERIGQPQHF	TGTGCCAGCAGCCGTACAGGGGAGAGGATCGGGCAGCCCCAGCATTTT	TRBJ1-5	TRBV16	TRBD1	.
CASSGTGAPGTIYF	TGTGCCAGCAGTGGGACAGGGGCACCGGGCACCATATATTTT	TRBJ1-3	TRBV27	TRBD1	.
CASSPNLAGITSSYNEQFF	TGTGCCAGCTCACCGAATTTAGCGGGAATCACTAGCTCCTACAATGAGCAGTTCTTC	TRBJ2-1	TRBV18	TRBD2	.
CASSPTTGGETQYF	TGTGCCAGCAGCCCGACGACAGGGGGTGAGACCCAGTACTTC	TRBJ2-5	TRBV7-8	TRBD1	.
CAWKDRGHEKLFF	TGTGCCTGGAAGGACAGGGGGCATGAAAAACTGTTTTTT	TRBJ1-4	TRBV30	TRBD1	.
CASRAGLTYEQYF	TGTGCCAGCCGGGCAGGGCTCACCTACGAGCAGTACTTC	TRBJ2-7	TRBV28	.	.
CASSPNRGWTNYGYTF	TGTGCCAGCAGTCCGAACAGGGGGTGGACTAACTATGGCTACACCTTC	TRBJ1-2	TRBV28	TRBD1	.
CASSDSGTVTHLGANVLTF	TGTGCCAGCTCAGACTCCGGGACAGTCACTCATTTGGGGGCCAACGTCCTGACTTTC	TRBJ2-6	TRBV18	TRBD1	.
CASSSPGQVNEKLFF	TGTGCCAGCAGTTCCCCAGGACAGGTTAATGAAAAACTGTTTTTT	TRBJ1-4	TRBV28	TRBD1	.